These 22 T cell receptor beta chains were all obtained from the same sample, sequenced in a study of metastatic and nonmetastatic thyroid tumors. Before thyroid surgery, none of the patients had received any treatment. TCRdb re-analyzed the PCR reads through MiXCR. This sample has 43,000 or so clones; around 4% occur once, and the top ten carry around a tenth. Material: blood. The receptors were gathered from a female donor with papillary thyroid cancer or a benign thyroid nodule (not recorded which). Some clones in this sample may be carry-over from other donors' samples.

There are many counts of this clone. The CDR3 here is CASSAGQGATNEKLFF. For the CDR3, the DNA is TGTGCCAGCAGCGCGGGACAGGGTGCAACTAATGAAAAACTGTTTTTT. The V and J genes are TRBV9 and TRBJ1-4, with 9 bases aligning to TRBD1. Germline V lookup: CDR1 SGDLS, CDR2 YYNGEE. V dropped 3 bases and J dropped 0; count of bases not matched to a gene: 3. CDR3 length: 16 residues. The full variable domain, its missing parts supplied by reference TRBV9 and TRBJ1-4, is DSGVTQTPKHLITATGQRVTLRCSPRSGDLSVYWYQQSLDQGLQFLIQYYNGEERAKGNILERFSAQQFPDLHSELNLSSLELGDSALYFCASSAGQGATNEKLFFGSGTQLSVL.

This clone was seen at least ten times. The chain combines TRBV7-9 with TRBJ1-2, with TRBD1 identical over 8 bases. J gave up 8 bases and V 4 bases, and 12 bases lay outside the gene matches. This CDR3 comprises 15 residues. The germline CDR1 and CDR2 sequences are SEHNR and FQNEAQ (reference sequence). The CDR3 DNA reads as TGTGCCAGCAGCTCCCCAACGGCAGGGGGCGTAGGCTACACCTTC. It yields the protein CASSSPTAGGVGYTF.

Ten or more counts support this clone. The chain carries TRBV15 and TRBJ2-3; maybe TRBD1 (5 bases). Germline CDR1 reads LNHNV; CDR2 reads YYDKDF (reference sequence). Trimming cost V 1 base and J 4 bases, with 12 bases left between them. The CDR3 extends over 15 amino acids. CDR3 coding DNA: TGTGCCACCAGCAGAGTCCGGACACAACCAGATACGCAGTATTTT. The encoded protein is CATSRVRTQPDTQYF.

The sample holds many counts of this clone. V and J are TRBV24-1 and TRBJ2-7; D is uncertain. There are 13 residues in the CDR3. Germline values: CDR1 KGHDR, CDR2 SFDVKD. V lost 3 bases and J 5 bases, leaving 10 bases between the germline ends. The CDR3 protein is CATSDPDWDEQYF. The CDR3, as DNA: TGTGCCACCAGTGATCCCGACTGGGACGAGCAGTACTTC.

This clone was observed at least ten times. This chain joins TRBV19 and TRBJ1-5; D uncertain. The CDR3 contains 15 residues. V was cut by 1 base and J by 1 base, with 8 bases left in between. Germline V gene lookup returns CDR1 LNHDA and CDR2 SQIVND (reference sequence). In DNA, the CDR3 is TGTGCCAGTAGTATAGTGGGGAGAAGCAATCAGCCCCAGCATTTT. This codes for CASSIVGRSNQPQHF.

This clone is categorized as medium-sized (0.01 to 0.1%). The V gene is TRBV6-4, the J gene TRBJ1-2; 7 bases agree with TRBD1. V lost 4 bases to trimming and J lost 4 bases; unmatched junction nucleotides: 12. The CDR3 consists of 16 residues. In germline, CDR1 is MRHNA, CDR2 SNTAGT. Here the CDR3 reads CASSADGTASSYGYTF. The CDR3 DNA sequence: TGTGCCAGCAGTGCCGATGGGACAGCATCCTCCTATGGCTACACCTTC.

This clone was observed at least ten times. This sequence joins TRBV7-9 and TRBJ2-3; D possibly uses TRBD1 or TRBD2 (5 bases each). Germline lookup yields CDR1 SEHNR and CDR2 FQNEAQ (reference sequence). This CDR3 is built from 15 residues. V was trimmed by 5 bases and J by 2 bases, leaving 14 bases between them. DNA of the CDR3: TGTGCCAGCAGCCCCGGGGACCTTTTCACAGATACGCAGTATTTT. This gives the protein CASSPGDLFTDTQYF.

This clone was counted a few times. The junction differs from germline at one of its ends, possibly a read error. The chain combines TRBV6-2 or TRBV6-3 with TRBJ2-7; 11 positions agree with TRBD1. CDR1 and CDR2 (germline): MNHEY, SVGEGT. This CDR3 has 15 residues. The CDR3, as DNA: TGTGCCAGCAATCGGGACAGGGGGAGCTCCGACGAGCAGTACTTC. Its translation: CASNRDRGSSDEQYF.

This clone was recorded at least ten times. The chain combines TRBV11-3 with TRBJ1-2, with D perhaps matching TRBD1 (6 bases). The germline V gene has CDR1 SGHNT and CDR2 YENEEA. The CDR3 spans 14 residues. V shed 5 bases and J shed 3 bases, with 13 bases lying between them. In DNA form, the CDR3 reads TGTGCCAGCAGCCACCAATCAGGGGACTATGGCTACACCTTC. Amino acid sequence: CASSHQSGDYGYTF.

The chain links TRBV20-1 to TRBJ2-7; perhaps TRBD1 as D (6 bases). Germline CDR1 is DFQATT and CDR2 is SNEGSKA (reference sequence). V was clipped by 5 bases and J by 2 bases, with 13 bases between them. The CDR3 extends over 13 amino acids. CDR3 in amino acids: CSAGDTQTYEQYF. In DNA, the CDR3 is TGCAGTGCTGGGGACACCCAAACCTACGAGCAGTACTTC.

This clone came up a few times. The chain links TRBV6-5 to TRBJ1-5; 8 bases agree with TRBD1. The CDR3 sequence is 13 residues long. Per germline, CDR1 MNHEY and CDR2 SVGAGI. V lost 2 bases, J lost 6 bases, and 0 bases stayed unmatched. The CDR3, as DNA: TGTGCCAGCAGTTACGGACAGGGTCAGCCCCAGCATTTT. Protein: CASSYGQGQPQHF.

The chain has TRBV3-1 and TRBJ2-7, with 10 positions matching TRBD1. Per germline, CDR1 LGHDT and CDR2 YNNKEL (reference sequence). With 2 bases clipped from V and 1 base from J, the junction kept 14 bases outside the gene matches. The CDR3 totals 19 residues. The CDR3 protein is CASSQRYFAGTGVSYEQYF. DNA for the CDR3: TGTGCCAGCAGCCAACGTTACTTTGCCGGGACAGGGGTATCCTACGAGCAGTACTTC.

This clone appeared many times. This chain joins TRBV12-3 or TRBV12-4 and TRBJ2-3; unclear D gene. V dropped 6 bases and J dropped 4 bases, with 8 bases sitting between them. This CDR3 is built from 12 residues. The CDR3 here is CASRGVADTQYF. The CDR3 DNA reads TGTGCCAGCAGGGGCGTCGCAGATACGCAGTATTTT.

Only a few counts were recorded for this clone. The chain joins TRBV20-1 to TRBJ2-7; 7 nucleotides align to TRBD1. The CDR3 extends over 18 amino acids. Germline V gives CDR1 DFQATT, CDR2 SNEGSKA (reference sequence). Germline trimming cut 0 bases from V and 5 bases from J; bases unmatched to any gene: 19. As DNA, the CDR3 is TGCAGTGCTAGAGATCTCTATTTCGGGACAGTCATTGGGAACGAGCAGTACTTC. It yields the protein CSARDLYFGTVIGNEQYF.

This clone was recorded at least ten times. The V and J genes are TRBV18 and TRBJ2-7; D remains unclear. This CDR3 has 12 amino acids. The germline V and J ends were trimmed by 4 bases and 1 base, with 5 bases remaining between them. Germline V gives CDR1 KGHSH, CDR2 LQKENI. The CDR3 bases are TGTGCCAGCTCACGCACATCCTACGAGCAGTACTTC. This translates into CASSRTSYEQYF.

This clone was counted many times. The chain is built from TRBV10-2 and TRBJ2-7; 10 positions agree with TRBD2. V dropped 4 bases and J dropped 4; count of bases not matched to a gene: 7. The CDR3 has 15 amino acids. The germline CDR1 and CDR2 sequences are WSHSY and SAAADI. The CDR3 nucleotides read TGCGCCAGCAGTGCTAGGACTAGCGGCCTATACGAGCAGTACTTC. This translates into CASSARTSGLYEQYF.

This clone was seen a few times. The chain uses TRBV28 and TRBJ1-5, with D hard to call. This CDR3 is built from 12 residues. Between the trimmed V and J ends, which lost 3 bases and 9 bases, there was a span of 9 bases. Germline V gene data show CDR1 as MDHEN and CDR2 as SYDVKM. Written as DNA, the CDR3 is TGTGCCAGCAGTTTGACTCACATGCCCCAGCATTTT. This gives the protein CASSLTHMPQHF.

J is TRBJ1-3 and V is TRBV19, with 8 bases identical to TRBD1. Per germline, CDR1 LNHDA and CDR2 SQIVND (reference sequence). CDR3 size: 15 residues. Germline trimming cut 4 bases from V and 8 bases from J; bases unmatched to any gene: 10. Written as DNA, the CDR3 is TGTGCCAGTAGTACCGACAGGGGTACGGTAGACACCATATATTTT. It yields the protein CASSTDRGTVDTIYF.

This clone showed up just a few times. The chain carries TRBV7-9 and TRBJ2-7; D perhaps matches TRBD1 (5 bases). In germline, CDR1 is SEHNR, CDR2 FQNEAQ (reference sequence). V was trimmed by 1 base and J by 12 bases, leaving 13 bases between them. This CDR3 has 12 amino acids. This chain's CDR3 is CASSLEDIVGYF. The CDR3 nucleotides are TGTGCCAGCAGCTTAGAGGACATCGTGGGGTACTTC.

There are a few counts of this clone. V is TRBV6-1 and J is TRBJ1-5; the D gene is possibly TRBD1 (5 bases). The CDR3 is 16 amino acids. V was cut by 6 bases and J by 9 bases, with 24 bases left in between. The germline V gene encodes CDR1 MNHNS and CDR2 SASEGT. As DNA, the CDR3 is TGTGCCAGCAGCGACTATTCTGACAGCCTTCAATGGCCCCAGCATTTT. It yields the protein CASSDYSDSLQWPQHF.

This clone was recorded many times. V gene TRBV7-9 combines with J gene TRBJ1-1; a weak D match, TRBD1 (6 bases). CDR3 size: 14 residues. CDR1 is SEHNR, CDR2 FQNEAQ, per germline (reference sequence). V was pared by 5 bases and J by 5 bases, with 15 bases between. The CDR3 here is CASSPTGIGTEAFF. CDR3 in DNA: TGTGCCAGCAGCCCAACAGGGATTGGGACTGAAGCTTTCTTT.

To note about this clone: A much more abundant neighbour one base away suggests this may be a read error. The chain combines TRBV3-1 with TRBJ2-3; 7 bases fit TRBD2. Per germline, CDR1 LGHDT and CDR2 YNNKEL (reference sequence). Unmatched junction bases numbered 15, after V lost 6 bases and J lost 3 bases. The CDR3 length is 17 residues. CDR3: CASSLLAEGHGTDTQYF. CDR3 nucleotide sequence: TGTGCCAGCAGTCTCCTAGCGGAAGGACACGGGACAGATACGCAGTATTTT.